This T cell receptor beta chain is from a study of blood T cells in healthy people across ages. The CDR3 is 11 amino acids. Trimming took off 2 bases at V and 12 bases at J, with 5 bases between the two ends. Through a sample-barcoded 5' primer and a J-beta primer mix, a second PCR was run for roughly 6 to 12 cycles. From the 5' RACE reads, TCRdb called clonotypes with MiXCR, one entry per CDR3 protein. Counted here are about 380,000 distinct CDR3 sequences, over 45% occurring once; the ten biggest clones make up 45% to 65%. The sequence derives from a man aged 60 to 69 in good health. Sequencing was done on a sample of blood. The chain couples TRBV12-3 or TRBV12-4 to TRBJ1-6, with no clear D. The CDR3 DNA sequence: TGTGCCAGCAGTTTAAGAGGACCCCTCCACTTT. Translation: CASSLRGPLHF.